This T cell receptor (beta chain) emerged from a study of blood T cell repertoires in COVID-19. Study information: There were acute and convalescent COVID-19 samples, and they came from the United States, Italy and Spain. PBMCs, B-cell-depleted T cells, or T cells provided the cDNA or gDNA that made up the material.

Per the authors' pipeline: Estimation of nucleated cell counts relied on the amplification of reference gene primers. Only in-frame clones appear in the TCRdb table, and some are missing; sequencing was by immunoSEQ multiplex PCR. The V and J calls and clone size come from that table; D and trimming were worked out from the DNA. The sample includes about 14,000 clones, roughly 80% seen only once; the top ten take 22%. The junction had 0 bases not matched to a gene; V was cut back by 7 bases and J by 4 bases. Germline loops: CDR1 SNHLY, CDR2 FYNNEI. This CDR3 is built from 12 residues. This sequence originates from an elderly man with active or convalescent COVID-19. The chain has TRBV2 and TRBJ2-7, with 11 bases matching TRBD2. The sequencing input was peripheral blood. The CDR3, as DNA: TGTGCCAGCACTAGCGGGGGGTACGAGCAGTACTTC. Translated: CASTSGGYEQYF. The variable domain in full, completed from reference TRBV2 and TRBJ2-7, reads EPEVTQTPSHQVTQMGQEVILRCVPISNHLYFYWYRQILGQKVEFLVSFYNNEISEKSEIFDDQFSVERPDGSNFTLKIRSTKLEDSAMYFCASTSGGYEQYFGPGTRLTVT.